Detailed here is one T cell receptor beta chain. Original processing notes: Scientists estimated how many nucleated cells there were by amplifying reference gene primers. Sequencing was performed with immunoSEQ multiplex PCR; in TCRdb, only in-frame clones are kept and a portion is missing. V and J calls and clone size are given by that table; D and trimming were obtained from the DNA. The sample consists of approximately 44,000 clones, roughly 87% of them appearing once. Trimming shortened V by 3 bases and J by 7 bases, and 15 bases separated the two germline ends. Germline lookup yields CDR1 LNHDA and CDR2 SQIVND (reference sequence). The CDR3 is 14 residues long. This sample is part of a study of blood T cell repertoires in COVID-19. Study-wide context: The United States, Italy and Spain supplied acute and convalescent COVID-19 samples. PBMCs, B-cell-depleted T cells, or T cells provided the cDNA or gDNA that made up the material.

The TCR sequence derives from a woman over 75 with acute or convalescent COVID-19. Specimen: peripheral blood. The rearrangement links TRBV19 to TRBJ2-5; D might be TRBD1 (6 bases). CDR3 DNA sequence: TGTGCCAGTAGTATCCTTCCGGGACAACCGACCCAGTACTTC. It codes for CASSILPGQPTQYF.